The 21 T cell receptor beta chains in this list originate from one sample, sequenced in a study of radiation and T cells in renal cell carcinoma. The sample's time point: blood 4 weeks post-SBRT, at nephrectomy. Treatment: 15 Gy SBRT to primary tumor, nephrectomy 4 weeks later. Assay: immunoSEQ multiplex PCR; the TCRdb copy retains only in-frame clones and omits some. The data contain 130,000 to 150,000 clones, 75% to 90% of them singletons. Sequences were derived from blood, sampled from a patient whose treatment included radiotherapy and nephrectomy. The receptors were gathered from a woman in her 50s with renal cell carcinoma.

V gene TRBV5-1 combines with J gene TRBJ1-1, with D maybe TRBD1 (5 bases). The CDR3 is 14 amino acids. The germline V gene encodes CDR1 SGHRS and CDR2 YFSETQ. Deletions cut 0 bases from V and 5 bases from J, with 11 bases between. CDR3 residues: CASSLALRGTEAFF. DNA of the CDR3: TGCGCCAGCAGCTTGGCACTGAGGGGAACTGAAGCTTTCTTT.

This clone was found a few times. Other DNA sequences in the sample encode the same CDR3. V gene TRBV30 combines with J gene TRBJ1-1, with TRBD1 matching over 11 bases. J lost 5 bases, V lost 3 bases, and 2 bases had no gene match. Germline V gene lookup returns CDR1 GTSNPN and CDR2 SVGIG (reference sequence). The CDR3 consists of 13 residues. The CDR3 bases are TGTGCCTGGAGCCGGGACAGGGGGACTGAAGCTTTCTTT. Translation: CAWSRDRGTEAFF.

The rearrangement joins TRBV10-3 to TRBJ2-7; D is possibly TRBD1 (5 bases). The CDR3 has 13 residues. V dropped 4 bases and J dropped 5 bases, with 12 bases sitting between them. Per germline, CDR1 ENHRY and CDR2 SYGVKD. CDR3 loop: CAISGRTFDEQYF. As DNA, the CDR3 is TGTGCCATCAGTGGTAGGACATTCGACGAGCAGTACTTC.

This chain links TRBV10-3 with TRBJ1-6; a weak D match, TRBD1 (5 bases). The V and J ends lost 10 bases and 7 bases respectively, with 14 bases between them. From germline, CDR1 is ENHRY and CDR2 SYGVKD. CDR3 length: 13 amino acids. As DNA, the CDR3 is TGTGCCAAGAGAAGGGACTTGAATTCACCCCTCCACTTT. Protein sequence: CAKRRDLNSPLHF.

The CDR3 coding sequence is TGTGCCAGCAGTGAAGGAGTTCCGGGGGTTAAAGGGTCCTACGAGCAGTACTTC. It specifies CASSEGVPGVKGSYEQYF. The chain employs TRBV6-1 and TRBJ2-7; the D gene is possibly TRBD2 (6 bases). This CDR3 has 18 residues. Trimming shortened V by 1 base and J by 1 base, and 20 bases separated the two germline ends. The germline CDR1 and CDR2 sequences are MNHNS and SASEGT.

CDR3 DNA sequence: TGTGCCAGCAGCCGTCAGGCGCCGGGACTAGCGGGAGTGGTAAATGAGCAGTTCTTC. Protein product: CASSRQAPGLAGVVNEQFF. The V and J genes are TRBV14 and TRBJ2-1; TRBD2 agrees at 14 bases. J was trimmed by 7 bases and V by 4 bases; bases with no gene match: 15. Germline lookup yields CDR1 SGHDN and CDR2 FVKESK. The CDR3 totals 19 residues. Combining the CDR3 with reference TRBV14 and TRBJ2-1 gives the whole variable domain EAGVTQFPSHSVIEKGQTVTLRCDPISGHDNLYWYRRVMGKEIKFLLHFVKESKQDESGMPNNRFLAERTGGTYSTLKVQPAELEDSGVYFCASSRQAPGLAGVVNEQFFGPGTRLTVL.

The chain is built from TRBV5-1 and TRBJ1-1, with a tentative D call TRBD1 (6 bases). The germline CDR1 and CDR2 sequences are SGHRS and YFSETQ. The length of the CDR3 is 14 residues. V was shortened by 4 bases and J by 11 bases, with 21 bases between the two germline ends. The CDR3 loop is CASSEPSGGGNAFF. The CDR3 DNA is TGCGCCAGCAGCGAGCCTTCTGGAGGGGGAAACGCTTTCTTT. Together with reference TRBV5-1 and TRBJ1-1, the CDR3 gives the full variable domain: KAGVTQTPRYLIKTRGQQVTLSCSPISGHRSVSWYQQTPGQGLQFLFEYFSETQRNKGNFPGRFSGRQFSNSRSEMNVSTLELGDSALYLCASSEPSGGGNAFFGQGTRLTVV.

The gene calls are TRBV5-6 and TRBJ2-3; 10 bases are a match to TRBD2. The J segment lost 0 bases and the V segment lost 2 bases, leaving 3 bases of the junction unmatched. Germline values: CDR1 SGHDT, CDR2 YYEEEE. The CDR3 loop spans 16 amino acids. Written as DNA, the CDR3 is TGTGCCAGCAGCTTCCTAGCGGGGGCTAGCACAGATACGCAGTATTTT. It is translated as CASSFLAGASTDTQYF.

The chain recombines TRBV7-9 with TRBJ1-1; D gene uncertain. CDR3 size: 12 residues. Germline-derived CDR1 and CDR2 are SEHNR and FQNEAQ (reference sequence). Trimming pared 7 bases from V and 0 bases from J, leaving 6 bases between. CDR3 sequence reads: CASNEMNTEAFF. CDR3 bases: TGTGCCAGCAATGAGATGAACACTGAAGCTTTCTTT.

The chain combines TRBV6-5 with TRBJ1-1; 8 bases agree with TRBD1. CDR3 length equals 15 residues. Germline-derived CDR1 and CDR2 are MNHEY and SVGAGI. V gave up 2 bases and J gave up 5 bases; unmatched junction bases: 7. Here the CDR3 DNA reads TGTGCCAGCAGTTACATACCACAGGGGGGGACTGAAGCTTTCTTT. It encodes CASSYIPQGGTEAFF.

This rearrangement joins TRBV30 to TRBJ2-7, with 10 bases identical to TRBD1. Trimming removed 1 base from V and 5 bases from J; junction bases left unmatched: 5. Germline V CDR1 and CDR2: GTSNPN, SVGIG (reference sequence). The length of the CDR3 is 14 residues. The DNA of the CDR3 is TGTGCCTGGAGTGCCCGGGACAGGGGCAACGAGCAGTACTTC. This encodes CAWSARDRGNEQYF. The full variable domain, with the rest looked up from reference TRBV30 and TRBJ2-7, is SQTIHQWPATLVQPVGSPLSLECTVEGTSNPNLYWYRQAAGRGLQLLFYSVGIGQISSEVPQNLSASRPQDRQFILSSKKLLLSDSGFYLCAWSARDRGNEQYFGPGTRLTVT.

The V gene is TRBV16, the J gene TRBJ1-3, with D uncertain. CDR3 length: 16 amino acids. CDR1 is KGHSY, CDR2 FQNENV, per germline. Trimming removed 0 bases at V and 0 bases at J, with 9 bases between. The CDR3 coding sequence is TGTGCCAGCAGCCAATCGTCGCCCCGCTCTGGAAACACCATATATTTT. Residues: CASSQSSPRSGNTIYF. Full variable domain (remainder filled in from reference TRBV16 and TRBJ1-3): GEEVAQTPKHLVRGEGQKAKLYCAPIKGHSYVFWYQQVLKNEFKFLISFQNENVFDETGMPKERFSAKCLPNSPCSLEIQATKLEDSAVYFCASSQSSPRSGNTIYFGEGSWLTVV.

V gene TRBV6-4 combines with J gene TRBJ2-1; 10 bases fit TRBD1. Germline CDR1 MRHNA, CDR2 SNTAGT. This CDR3 has 15 amino acids. Trimming at V came to 5 bases and at J to 9 bases, leaving 10 bases not matched to a gene. The CDR3 sequence: CASSSSRDRGSEQFF. CDR3 coding DNA: TGTGCCAGCAGTTCGTCCCGGGACAGGGGCAGTGAGCAGTTCTTC.

The chain links TRBV21-1 to TRBJ2-2; no check of the table's D call, TRBD2, against the DNA was made. TRBV21-1 is an annotated pseudogene. The CDR3 sequence is 20 residues long. The CDR3 sequence: CASSKTEGLAGIGNTGELFF. The DNA for the CDR3 is TGTGCCAGCAGCAAAACAGAGGGACTAGCGGGAATCGGGAACACCGGGGAGCTGTTTTTT.

This clone was seen more than once but under ten times. V usage is TRBV5-1 and J usage is TRBJ2-7; TRBD2 aligns across 14 bases. The CDR3 is made up of 14 amino acids. Germline lookup yields CDR1 SGHRS and CDR2 YFSETQ. V shed 4 bases, J shed 7 bases, and the junction held 4 bases outside the gene matches. The CDR3 here is CASSPGTSGREQYF. The CDR3 DNA reads as TGCGCCAGCAGCCCCGGGACTAGCGGGAGAGAGCAGTACTTC.

J is TRBJ2-1 and V is TRBV19; TRBD1 matches 10 bases. Trimming removed 4 bases from V and 6 bases from J; junction bases left unmatched: 6. Germline CDR1 is LNHDA and CDR2 is SQIVND (reference sequence). This CDR3 has 15 residues. CDR3 nucleotide sequence: TGTGCCAGTAGTACCGGACAGGGGGTTCGCAATGAGCAGTTCTTC. As protein: CASSTGQGVRNEQFF.

The chain combines TRBV14 with TRBJ1-6; D not resolved. Germline loops: CDR1 SGHDN, CDR2 FVKESK. CDR3 size: 13 residues. Trimming took off 0 bases at V and 13 bases at J, with 10 bases between the two ends. In nucleotides, the CDR3 is TGTGCCAGCAGCCAAGACCCAGGTGCCCCCCTCCACTTT. Encoded protein: CASSQDPGAPLHF.

The V gene is TRBV6-1, the J gene TRBJ1-5; 9 bases line up with TRBD1. The V and J ends lost 10 bases and 8 bases, in that order; junction bases with no gene match: 9. This CDR3 is built from 13 residues. CDR1 and CDR2 (germline): MNHNS, SASEGT. CDR3 sequence reads: CAKTGTGRKPQHF. The CDR3 DNA reads as TGTGCCAAGACCGGGACAGGGAGGAAGCCCCAGCATTTT.

J is TRBJ2-5 and V is TRBV7-9; TRBD2 agrees at 7 bases. Germline V CDR1 and CDR2: SEHNR, FQNEAQ (reference sequence). The CDR3 has 15 residues. Trimming took 1 base from V and 5 from J; bases not matched to a gene: 7. CDR3 residues: CASSLGAGDFETQYF. For the CDR3, the DNA is TGTGCCAGCAGCTTAGGGGCGGGAGATTTCGAGACCCAGTACTTC.

For the CDR3, the DNA is TGTGCCAGTTCGACGTATAGCTCCTACGAGCAGTACTTC. Protein product: CASSTYSSYEQYF. V is TRBV19 and J is TRBJ2-7; D is unclear. V lost 8 bases, J lost 0 bases, and 11 bases lay in between. Germline V gene sequence: CDR1 LNHDA, CDR2 SQIVND (reference sequence). This CDR3 has 13 amino acids.

The chain couples TRBV9 to TRBJ2-1; 7 bases agree with TRBD1. With V trimmed by 4 bases and J by 0 bases, 4 bases remained unmatched. This CDR3 region has 15 residues. CDR1 and CDR2 (germline): SGDLS, YYNGEE. The CDR3: CASSQGQTSYNEQFF. In nucleotides, the CDR3 is TGTGCCAGCAGCCAGGGACAGACCTCCTACAATGAGCAGTTCTTC.